The clone carrying this T cell receptor (beta chain) was picked up one time. This sample is drawn from a study of CD8 T cells in Susac syndrome. It was with random hexamers that roughly 0.5 to 1 ug RNA was reverse transcribed. A single record per CDR3 protein comes from TCRdb applying MiXCR to the immunoSEQ multiplex PCR reads. The repertoire includes 130,000 or so distinct CDR3 sequences, approximately 79% of them detected once, and more than 0.5% sits in the top ten. The sequence was collected from a human donor with multiple sclerosis. Material: CD8+ T cells from PBMCs.

The CDR3 sequence: CASSFRTVYQTFSYEQYF. The CDR3 DNA reads TGTGCCAGCAGTTTCCGTACAGTGTACCAGACGTTCTCCTACGAGCAGTACTTC. This chain links TRBV28 with TRBJ2-7; D is ambiguous. Germline values: CDR1 MDHEN, CDR2 SYDVKM. The CDR3 extends over 18 amino acids. Trimming stripped 3 bases from V and 0 bases from J, with 21 bases between.